These 18 T cell receptor beta chains were all obtained from the same sample, sequenced in a study of tumor and adjacent non-tumor tissue in lung cancer. The library came from three nested PCR rounds adapted from ARM-PCR protocols. TCRdb called the multiplex PCR reads again in MiXCR, with one record for every CDR3 protein. The sample includes approximately 68,000 distinct CDR3 sequences, approximately 73% of them seen just once. This sample's RNA came from whole unsorted tissue. Material for sequencing was lung tumor tissue. Every receptor here comes from a man aged 60-69 years with non-small cell lung cancer.

This clonotype was seen more than once but under ten times. This sequence may be a read error, since a much larger clone differs from it by one base. The CDR3 here is CATSRTSGYKQYF. In nucleotides, the CDR3 is TGTGCCACCAGTAGGACTAGCGGTTACAAGCAGTACTTC. The chain uses TRBV6-1 and TRBJ2-7; 10 bases line up with TRBD2. This CDR3 has 13 residues. Germline CDR1 is MNHNS and CDR2 is SASEGT.

This chain links TRBV7-8 with TRBJ1-5; 10 nucleotides line up with TRBD1. Germline trimming cut 8 bases from V and 7 bases from J; bases unmatched to any gene: 8. The CDR3 has 14 amino acids. Germline assignment: CDR1 SGHVS and CDR2 FQNEAQ. Written as DNA, the CDR3 is TGTGCCAGCGGGACAGGGGACAAAAGACAGCCCCAGCATTTT. Translating it yields CASGTGDKRQPQHF. Variable domain in full (rest from reference TRBV7-8 and TRBJ1-5): GAGVSQSPRYKVAKRGQDVALRCDPISGHVSLFWYQQALGQGPEFLTYFQNEAQLDKSGLPSDRFFAERPEGSVSTLKIQRTQQEDSAVYLCASGTGDKRQPQHFGDGTRLSIL.

This clonotype was seen ten or more times. The CDR3 spells CASRHTGYTEKLFF. The CDR3 DNA reads TGTGCCAGCAGGCATACAGGGTACACCGAAAAACTGTTTTTT. The V gene is TRBV6-6, the J gene TRBJ1-4, with a tentative D call TRBD1 (6 bases). This CDR3 region has 14 residues. In germline, CDR1 is MNHNY, CDR2 SVGAGI (reference sequence). Trimming left V 6 bases short and J 8 bases short, with 16 bases between.

Concerning this clonotype: An end of the junction does not agree with germline; a read error may underlie this. The chain is built from TRBV11-1 and TRBJ2-1; D ambiguous. CDR3 length equals 15 residues. Germline V gives CDR1 SGHAT, CDR2 FQDESV (reference sequence). The CDR3 loop reads CASSADPSSYDEQFF. CDR3 in DNA: TGCGCCAGCAGCGCGGACCCGAGCTCCTACGATGAGCAGTTCTTC.

This clonotype was counted at least ten times. A much larger clone differs by one base, so this may be a read error. The CDR3 does not end in the conserved phenylalanine or tryptophan, so this is likely a read error. The CDR3 region has the DNA TGCAGCGTTGACGAGTCGGTTGAGCAGTTCCTC. The encoded protein is CSVDESVEQFL. The J gene is TRBJ2-1, the V gene TRBV29-1; D is undetermined. Germline V CDR1 and CDR2: SQVTM, ANQGSEA. Trimming cost V 3 bases and J 9 bases, with 9 bases left between them. The CDR3 runs 11 residues.

This clonotype was observed a single time. An end of the junction differs from the germline gene, which may be a read error. V is TRBV6-2 or TRBV6-3 and J is TRBJ2-2; 8 bases align to TRBD2. CDR1 is MNHEY, CDR2 SVGEGT, per germline. The CDR3 extends over 17 amino acids. The CDR3, as DNA: TGTCCCAGCAGTTACCGAACGGGAGGGGCGGACACCGGGGAGCTATTTTTT. This translates into CPSSYRTGGADTGELFF.

This chain connects TRBV20-1 to TRBJ1-5; D is uncertain. Deletions cut 4 bases from V and 11 bases from J, with 21 bases between. From germline, CDR1 is DFQATT and CDR2 SNEGSKA (reference sequence). The CDR3 contains 14 residues. The CDR3 region has the DNA TGCAGTGCTATACCCAACAGTGGGCCCCAGTCCCAGCATTTT. Translating gives CSAIPNSGPQSQHF.

The V and J genes are TRBV20-1 and TRBJ1-6; possible D gene TRBD1, 6 bases. The CDR3 runs to 14 residues. V lost 5 bases and J 7 bases, leaving 15 bases between the germline ends. Looked up from germline, CDR1 is DFQATT and CDR2 is SNEGSKA (reference sequence). The CDR3 sequence is CSAPPGQSNSPLHF. The CDR3 DNA sequence: TGCAGTGCTCCCCCGGGACAATCGAATTCACCCCTCCACTTT.

This clonotype showed up many times. V is TRBV29-1 and J is TRBJ2-2; D possibly corresponds to TRBD2 (5 bases). The CDR3 is 13 amino acids. V was pared by 5 bases and J by 1 base, with 8 bases between. Germline V gene sequence: CDR1 SQVTM, CDR2 ANQGSEA. In DNA form, the CDR3 reads TGCAGCGTTTCGGGGTTGAACACCGGGGAGCTGTTTTTT. It translates to CSVSGLNTGELFF.

Regarding this clonotype: Given the absence of the conserved phenylalanine or tryptophan at the CDR3 end, a read error is likely. The rearrangement joins TRBV6-1 to TRBJ1-2; 7 bases match TRBD1. Germline V gives CDR1 MNHNS, CDR2 SASEGT. The V segment lost 6 bases and the J segment 4 bases; nucleotides outside the gene matches: 2. This CDR3 contains 12 residues. DNA of the CDR3: TGTGCCAGCAGAGGACAGGTCTATGGCTACACCCTC. This gives the protein CASRGQVYGYTL.

This clonotype was picked up many times. This chain connects TRBV30 to TRBJ2-2; the match to TRBD2 covers 11 bases. Germline assignment: CDR1 GTSNPN and CDR2 SVGIG (reference sequence). CDR3 length: 14 residues. CDR3 amino acids: CASTSGTHTGELFF. The CDR3 DNA reads as TGTGCATCGACTAGCGGGACTCACACCGGGGAGCTGTTTTTT.

Notes on this clonotype: Given a much more abundant clone one base away, this may be a read error. The chain has TRBV11-2 and TRBJ1-1, with D hard to call. The CDR3 length is 13 residues. Per germline, CDR1 SGHAT and CDR2 FQNNGV. With 5 bases removed from V and 11 bases from J, the gap between germline ends came to 18 bases. The CDR3 DNA sequence: TGTGCCAGCAGCATAGTAGGGAAAGCAGGCGCTTTCTTT. This encodes CASSIVGKAGAFF.

The table lists this clonotype with many counts. V and J are TRBV11-2 and TRBJ2-3; no clear D gene. CDR3 length: 12 amino acids. CDR1 is SGHAT and CDR2 is FQNNGV in the germline V gene. Trimming stripped 3 bases from V and 6 bases from J, with 7 bases between. The CDR3 coding sequence is TGTGCCAGCAGCTTTGGAATCGATACGCAGTATTTT. It codes for CASSFGIDTQYF.

With regard to this clonotype: Germline and junction disagree at one end, which may indicate a read error. The chain has TRBV10-2 and TRBJ1-1; TRBD1 aligns across 9 bases. The germline V gene encodes CDR1 WSHSY and CDR2 SAAADI. This CDR3 is 16 amino acids long. The CDR3 coding sequence is TGCGCCAGCAGGAACAGGGGGCCGACCGAGAACAATGAAGCTTTCTTT. This codes for CASRNRGPTENNEAFF.

This clonotype occurred once. Relative to the germline gene, one junction end is altered; a read error may explain this. The chain combines TRBV29-1 with TRBJ2-1, with a possible D match to TRBD2 (6 bases). Germline V CDR1 and CDR2: SQVTM, ANQGSEA. The CDR3 is 13 residues long. The CDR3 is CSVVEGLSNEQLF. As DNA, the CDR3 is TGCAGCGTTGTGGAGGGCCTCAGCAATGAGCAGTTATTC.

In this sample, this clonotype turned up once. The rearrangement joins TRBV6-5 to TRBJ2-7; D is ambiguous. CDR3 length: 15 residues. V lost 9 bases and J 4 bases, leaving 22 bases between the germline ends. The germline V gene has CDR1 MNHEY and CDR2 SVGAGI. The CDR3 DNA reads TGTGCCAGTAAAGCGTCCCCTAGGGCATCTTACGAGCAGTACTTC. Encoded protein: CASKASPRASYEQYF.

With regard to this clonotype: Germline is not matched at one junction end, which may reflect a read error. This chain links TRBV7-9 with TRBJ1-1, with D maybe TRBD1 (5 bases). The CDR3 is 13 residues long. Germline loops: CDR1 SEHNR, CDR2 FQNEAQ (reference sequence). CDR3 sequence (DNA): TGTGCCGGCAGTCCCCAGGGCCACCTTGAAGCTTTCTTT. It is translated as CAGSPQGHLEAFF. Full variable domain (rest looked up from reference TRBV7-9 and TRBJ1-1): DTGVSQNPRHKITKRGQNVTFRCDPISEHNRLYWYRQTLGQGPEFLTYFQNEAQLEKSRLLSDRFSAERPKGSFSTLEIQRTEQGDSAMYLCAGSPQGHLEAFFGQGTRLTVV.

This clonotype was counted once. V usage is TRBV5-1 and J usage is TRBJ2-5; TRBD2 is a possible D gene (6 bases). The CDR3 runs 16 residues. CDR1 and CDR2 from the germline V gene are SGHRS and YFSETQ. V was cut by 0 bases and J by 11 bases, with 23 bases left in between. The CDR3 bases are TGCGCCAGCAGCTTGGATAGCGGCAGTCGGGGAGAGAGACAGTACTTC. Translation gives CASSLDSGSRGERQYF.